This TCR beta chain is from a study of technical replicates of blood from several donors. TCRdb keeps only in-frame clones here, not all; method: immunoSEQ multiplex PCR. The sample lists about 75,000 clones, around 97% occurring once. CDR1 SSHAT and CDR2 FNYEAQ come from the germline V gene (reference sequence). This CDR3 is 17 amino acids long. In regard to this clone: Sequence at one end of the junction differs from germline and may be a read error.

The V gene is TRBV7-7, the J gene TRBJ1-2; TRBD1 might be the D (5 bases). Sequences were obtained from T cells isolated from PBMCs. The receptor's source is a human donor in good health. In DNA form, the CDR3 reads TGTGCTAGCACCCCACTCGAACGACAGAGCTTTAACTATGGCTACACCTTC. Protein: CASTPLERQSFNYGYTF.